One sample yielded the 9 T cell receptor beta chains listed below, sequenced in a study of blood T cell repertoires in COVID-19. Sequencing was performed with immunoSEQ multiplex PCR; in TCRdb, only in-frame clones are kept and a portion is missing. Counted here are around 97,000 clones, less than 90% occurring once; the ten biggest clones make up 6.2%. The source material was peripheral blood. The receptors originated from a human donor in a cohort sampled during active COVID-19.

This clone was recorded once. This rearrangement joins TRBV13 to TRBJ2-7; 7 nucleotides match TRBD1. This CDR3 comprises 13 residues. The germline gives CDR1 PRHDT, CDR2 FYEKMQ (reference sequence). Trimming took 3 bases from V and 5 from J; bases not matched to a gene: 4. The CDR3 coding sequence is TGTGCCAGCAGCTTTAGGGGGCCCCACGAGCAGTACTTC. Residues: CASSFRGPHEQYF. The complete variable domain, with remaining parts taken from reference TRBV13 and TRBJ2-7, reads AAGVIQSPRHLIKEKRETATLKCYPIPRHDTVYWYQQGPGQDPQFLISFYEKMQSDKGSIPDRFSAQQFSDYHSELNMSSLELGDSALYFCASSFRGPHEQYFGPGTRLTVT.

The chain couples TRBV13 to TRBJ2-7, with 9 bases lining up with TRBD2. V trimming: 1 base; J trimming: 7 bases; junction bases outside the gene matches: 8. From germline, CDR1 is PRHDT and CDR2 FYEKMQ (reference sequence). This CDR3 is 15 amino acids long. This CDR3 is CASSLELAGRPEQYF. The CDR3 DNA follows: TGTGCCAGCAGCTTAGAGCTAGCGGGACGCCCGGAGCAGTACTTC.

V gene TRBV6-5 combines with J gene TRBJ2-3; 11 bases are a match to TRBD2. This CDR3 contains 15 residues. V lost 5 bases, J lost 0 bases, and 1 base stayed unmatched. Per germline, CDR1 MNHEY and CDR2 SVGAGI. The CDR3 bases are TGTGCCAGCAGTCGACTAGCGGGAAGCACAGATACGCAGTATTTT. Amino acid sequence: CASSRLAGSTDTQYF.

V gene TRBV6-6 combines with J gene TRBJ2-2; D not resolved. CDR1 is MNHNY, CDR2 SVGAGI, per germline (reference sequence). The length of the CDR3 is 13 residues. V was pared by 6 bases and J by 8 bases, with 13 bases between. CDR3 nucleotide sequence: TGTGCCAGCAGGTTATCTACCGCAGGGGAGCTGTTTTTT. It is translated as CASRLSTAGELFF.

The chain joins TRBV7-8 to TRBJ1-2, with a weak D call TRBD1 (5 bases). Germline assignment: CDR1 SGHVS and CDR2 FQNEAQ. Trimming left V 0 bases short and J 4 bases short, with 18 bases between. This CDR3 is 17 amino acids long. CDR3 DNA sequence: TGTGCCAGCAGCTTAGCTCGGGCAGGGAGGGGACTCTATGGCTACACCTTC. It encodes CASSLARAGRGLYGYTF.

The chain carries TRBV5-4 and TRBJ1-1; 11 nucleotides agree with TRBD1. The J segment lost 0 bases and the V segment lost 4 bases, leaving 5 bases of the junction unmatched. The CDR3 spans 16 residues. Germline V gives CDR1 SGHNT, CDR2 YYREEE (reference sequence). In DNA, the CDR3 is TGTGCCAGCAGCCCCGGACAGGGGGCGGTGAACACTGAAGCTTTCTTT. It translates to CASSPGQGAVNTEAFF.

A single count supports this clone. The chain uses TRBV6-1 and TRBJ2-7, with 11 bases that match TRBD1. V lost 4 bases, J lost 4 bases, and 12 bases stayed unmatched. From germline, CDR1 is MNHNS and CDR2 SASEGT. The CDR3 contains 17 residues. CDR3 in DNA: TGTGCCAGCAGTGCTCTCTCCTGGACAGGGGGCAGGTACGAGCAGTACTTC. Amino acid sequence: CASSALSWTGGRYEQYF.

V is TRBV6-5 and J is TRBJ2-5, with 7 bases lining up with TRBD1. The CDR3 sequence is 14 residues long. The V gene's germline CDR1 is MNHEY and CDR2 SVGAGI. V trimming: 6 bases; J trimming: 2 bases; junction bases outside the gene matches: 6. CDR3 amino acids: CASRADRVQETQYF. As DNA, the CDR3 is TGTGCCAGCAGGGCCGACAGGGTTCAAGAGACCCAGTACTTC.

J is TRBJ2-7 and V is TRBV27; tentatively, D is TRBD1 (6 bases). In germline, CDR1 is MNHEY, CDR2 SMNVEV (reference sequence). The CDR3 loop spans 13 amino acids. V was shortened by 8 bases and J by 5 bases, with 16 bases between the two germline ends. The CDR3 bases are TGTGCCAGCGGCTGGGGGCAGGCCAACGAGCAGTACTTC. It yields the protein CASGWGQANEQYF.